This TCR beta chain emerged from a study of a mutant IDH1 vaccine in newly diagnosed glioma. Study in general: The patients received vaccinations eight times, in weeks 1, 3, 5, 7, 11, 15, 19 and 23. Vaccination followed radiotherapy alone by 4-6 weeks, or accompanied temozolomide cycles.

Time point indicated: week 11, during vaccination. Vaccine doses each comprised 300 ug of mutant IDH1 20-mer peptide, with topical imiquimod. In the case of this clone: The antigen remains unidentified.

Here immunoSEQ multiplex PCR was the method, and the copy in TCRdb shows in-frame clones only, minus some. Among 40,000 or so clones listed, roughly 84% were seen once. Trimming stripped 0 bases from V and 7 bases from J, with 16 bases between. The CDR3 covers 15 residues. Germline lookup yields CDR1 SGDLS and CDR2 YYNGEE. The receptor was isolated from a man between 35 and 55 years old with glioma. J is TRBJ2-5 and V is TRBV9; D call uncertain. Sample: PBMCs, taken from a glioma patient whose treatment included an IDH1 peptide vaccine. The CDR3 bases are TGTGCCAGCAGCGTAGATCCGACGGTATTAGGGACCCAGTACTTC. Protein sequence: CASSVDPTVLGTQYF.